This T cell receptor (beta chain) was identified in a study of T cell repertoires in cytomegalovirus infection. On the study more broadly: In public TCR beta signatures, there were indications of both CMV infection and matching HLA type. Overall study results and limits: Dominating the ex vivo response were TCR beta clonotypes that were CMV-specific and HLA-C-restricted.

V was shortened by 3 bases and J by 4 bases, with 12 bases between the two germline ends. CDR1 and CDR2 (germline): SGHTA, FQGTGA. The CDR3 length is 15 residues. TCRdb used MiXCR to reprocess the reads, holding one entry per CDR3 protein. The table includes approximately 180,000 distinct CDR3 sequences, 8% to 10% detected once. This clonotype has ten or more counts. Its target is not known. The sequenced sample was PBMCs. The rearrangement uses TRBV7-3 and TRBJ2-2, with D tentatively TRBD1 or TRBD2 (5 bases each). This clonotype originated in a human donor in good health (CMV status not recorded). Some clones in this sample may be carry-over from other donors' samples. Here the CDR3 DNA reads TGTGCCAGCAGCTTCACGGGACCGGGCACCGGGGAGCTGTTTTTT. Its translation: CASSFTGPGTGELFF.